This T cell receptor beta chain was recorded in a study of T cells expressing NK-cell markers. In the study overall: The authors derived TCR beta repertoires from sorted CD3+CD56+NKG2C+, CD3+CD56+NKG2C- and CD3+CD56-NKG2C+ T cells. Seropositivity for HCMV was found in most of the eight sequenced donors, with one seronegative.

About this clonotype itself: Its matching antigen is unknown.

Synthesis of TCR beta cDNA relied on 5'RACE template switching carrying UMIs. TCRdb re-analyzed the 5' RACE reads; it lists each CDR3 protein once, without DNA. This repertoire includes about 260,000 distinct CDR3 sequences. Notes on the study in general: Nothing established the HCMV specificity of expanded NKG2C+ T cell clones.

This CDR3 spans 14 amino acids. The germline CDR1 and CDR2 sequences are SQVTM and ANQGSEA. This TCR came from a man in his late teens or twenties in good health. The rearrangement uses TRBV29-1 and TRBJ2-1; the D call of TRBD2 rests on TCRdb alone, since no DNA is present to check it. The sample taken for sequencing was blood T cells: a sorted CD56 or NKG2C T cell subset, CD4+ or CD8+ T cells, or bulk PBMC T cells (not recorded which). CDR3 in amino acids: CSAEGLAVYNEQFF.